This TCR beta chain originates from a study of T-cell reconstitution after alpha-beta-depleted transplantation in children. The TCRbeta library was prepared with unique molecular identifiers. TCRdb redid the calling of the PCR reads with MiXCR, one entry per CDR3 protein. The sample consists of hundreds of thousands of distinct CDR3 sequences, 16% of them appearing once. In this sample, this clonotype turned up many times. This CDR3 comprises 15 residues. Trimming stripped 4 bases from V and 6 bases from J, with 15 bases between. Looked up from germline, CDR1 is MNHNS and CDR2 is SASEGT. The specimen was PBMCs from the stem cell graft donor, collected from the stem cell graft. The clonotype comes from a human donor who donated a stem cell graft to a child with acute myeloid leukemia. The chain employs TRBV6-1 and TRBJ2-2; no definite D call. In nucleotides, the CDR3 is TGTGCCAGCAGTGCCCAACAGAGTGGGGCCGGGGAGCTGTTTTTT. This sequence encodes CASSAQQSGAGELFF.